This TCR beta chain came from a study of blood T cell repertoires in COVID-19. The wider study: Researchers got acute and convalescent COVID-19 samples from the United States, Italy and Spain. PBMCs, B-cell-depleted T cells, or T cells were the source of the cDNA or gDNA that made up the material.

Germline V lookup: CDR1 MDHEN, CDR2 SYDVKM. V lost 8 bases, J lost 8 bases, and 12 bases lay in between. This CDR3 is 12 amino acids long. TCRdb keeps only in-frame clones here, not all; method: immunoSEQ multiplex PCR. The repertoire consists of some 96,000 clones, with roughly 79% occurring once and the leading ten covering 31%. The V gene is TRBV28, the J gene TRBJ1-4, with a tentative D call TRBD1 (6 bases). The sequencing sample was made of peripheral blood. The origin of this receptor is a man aged 70-80 years with active or convalescent COVID-19. CDR3 sequence: CASEKGGEKLFF. The CDR3 DNA reads as TGTGCCAGCGAGAAGGGGGGGGAAAAACTGTTTTTT.